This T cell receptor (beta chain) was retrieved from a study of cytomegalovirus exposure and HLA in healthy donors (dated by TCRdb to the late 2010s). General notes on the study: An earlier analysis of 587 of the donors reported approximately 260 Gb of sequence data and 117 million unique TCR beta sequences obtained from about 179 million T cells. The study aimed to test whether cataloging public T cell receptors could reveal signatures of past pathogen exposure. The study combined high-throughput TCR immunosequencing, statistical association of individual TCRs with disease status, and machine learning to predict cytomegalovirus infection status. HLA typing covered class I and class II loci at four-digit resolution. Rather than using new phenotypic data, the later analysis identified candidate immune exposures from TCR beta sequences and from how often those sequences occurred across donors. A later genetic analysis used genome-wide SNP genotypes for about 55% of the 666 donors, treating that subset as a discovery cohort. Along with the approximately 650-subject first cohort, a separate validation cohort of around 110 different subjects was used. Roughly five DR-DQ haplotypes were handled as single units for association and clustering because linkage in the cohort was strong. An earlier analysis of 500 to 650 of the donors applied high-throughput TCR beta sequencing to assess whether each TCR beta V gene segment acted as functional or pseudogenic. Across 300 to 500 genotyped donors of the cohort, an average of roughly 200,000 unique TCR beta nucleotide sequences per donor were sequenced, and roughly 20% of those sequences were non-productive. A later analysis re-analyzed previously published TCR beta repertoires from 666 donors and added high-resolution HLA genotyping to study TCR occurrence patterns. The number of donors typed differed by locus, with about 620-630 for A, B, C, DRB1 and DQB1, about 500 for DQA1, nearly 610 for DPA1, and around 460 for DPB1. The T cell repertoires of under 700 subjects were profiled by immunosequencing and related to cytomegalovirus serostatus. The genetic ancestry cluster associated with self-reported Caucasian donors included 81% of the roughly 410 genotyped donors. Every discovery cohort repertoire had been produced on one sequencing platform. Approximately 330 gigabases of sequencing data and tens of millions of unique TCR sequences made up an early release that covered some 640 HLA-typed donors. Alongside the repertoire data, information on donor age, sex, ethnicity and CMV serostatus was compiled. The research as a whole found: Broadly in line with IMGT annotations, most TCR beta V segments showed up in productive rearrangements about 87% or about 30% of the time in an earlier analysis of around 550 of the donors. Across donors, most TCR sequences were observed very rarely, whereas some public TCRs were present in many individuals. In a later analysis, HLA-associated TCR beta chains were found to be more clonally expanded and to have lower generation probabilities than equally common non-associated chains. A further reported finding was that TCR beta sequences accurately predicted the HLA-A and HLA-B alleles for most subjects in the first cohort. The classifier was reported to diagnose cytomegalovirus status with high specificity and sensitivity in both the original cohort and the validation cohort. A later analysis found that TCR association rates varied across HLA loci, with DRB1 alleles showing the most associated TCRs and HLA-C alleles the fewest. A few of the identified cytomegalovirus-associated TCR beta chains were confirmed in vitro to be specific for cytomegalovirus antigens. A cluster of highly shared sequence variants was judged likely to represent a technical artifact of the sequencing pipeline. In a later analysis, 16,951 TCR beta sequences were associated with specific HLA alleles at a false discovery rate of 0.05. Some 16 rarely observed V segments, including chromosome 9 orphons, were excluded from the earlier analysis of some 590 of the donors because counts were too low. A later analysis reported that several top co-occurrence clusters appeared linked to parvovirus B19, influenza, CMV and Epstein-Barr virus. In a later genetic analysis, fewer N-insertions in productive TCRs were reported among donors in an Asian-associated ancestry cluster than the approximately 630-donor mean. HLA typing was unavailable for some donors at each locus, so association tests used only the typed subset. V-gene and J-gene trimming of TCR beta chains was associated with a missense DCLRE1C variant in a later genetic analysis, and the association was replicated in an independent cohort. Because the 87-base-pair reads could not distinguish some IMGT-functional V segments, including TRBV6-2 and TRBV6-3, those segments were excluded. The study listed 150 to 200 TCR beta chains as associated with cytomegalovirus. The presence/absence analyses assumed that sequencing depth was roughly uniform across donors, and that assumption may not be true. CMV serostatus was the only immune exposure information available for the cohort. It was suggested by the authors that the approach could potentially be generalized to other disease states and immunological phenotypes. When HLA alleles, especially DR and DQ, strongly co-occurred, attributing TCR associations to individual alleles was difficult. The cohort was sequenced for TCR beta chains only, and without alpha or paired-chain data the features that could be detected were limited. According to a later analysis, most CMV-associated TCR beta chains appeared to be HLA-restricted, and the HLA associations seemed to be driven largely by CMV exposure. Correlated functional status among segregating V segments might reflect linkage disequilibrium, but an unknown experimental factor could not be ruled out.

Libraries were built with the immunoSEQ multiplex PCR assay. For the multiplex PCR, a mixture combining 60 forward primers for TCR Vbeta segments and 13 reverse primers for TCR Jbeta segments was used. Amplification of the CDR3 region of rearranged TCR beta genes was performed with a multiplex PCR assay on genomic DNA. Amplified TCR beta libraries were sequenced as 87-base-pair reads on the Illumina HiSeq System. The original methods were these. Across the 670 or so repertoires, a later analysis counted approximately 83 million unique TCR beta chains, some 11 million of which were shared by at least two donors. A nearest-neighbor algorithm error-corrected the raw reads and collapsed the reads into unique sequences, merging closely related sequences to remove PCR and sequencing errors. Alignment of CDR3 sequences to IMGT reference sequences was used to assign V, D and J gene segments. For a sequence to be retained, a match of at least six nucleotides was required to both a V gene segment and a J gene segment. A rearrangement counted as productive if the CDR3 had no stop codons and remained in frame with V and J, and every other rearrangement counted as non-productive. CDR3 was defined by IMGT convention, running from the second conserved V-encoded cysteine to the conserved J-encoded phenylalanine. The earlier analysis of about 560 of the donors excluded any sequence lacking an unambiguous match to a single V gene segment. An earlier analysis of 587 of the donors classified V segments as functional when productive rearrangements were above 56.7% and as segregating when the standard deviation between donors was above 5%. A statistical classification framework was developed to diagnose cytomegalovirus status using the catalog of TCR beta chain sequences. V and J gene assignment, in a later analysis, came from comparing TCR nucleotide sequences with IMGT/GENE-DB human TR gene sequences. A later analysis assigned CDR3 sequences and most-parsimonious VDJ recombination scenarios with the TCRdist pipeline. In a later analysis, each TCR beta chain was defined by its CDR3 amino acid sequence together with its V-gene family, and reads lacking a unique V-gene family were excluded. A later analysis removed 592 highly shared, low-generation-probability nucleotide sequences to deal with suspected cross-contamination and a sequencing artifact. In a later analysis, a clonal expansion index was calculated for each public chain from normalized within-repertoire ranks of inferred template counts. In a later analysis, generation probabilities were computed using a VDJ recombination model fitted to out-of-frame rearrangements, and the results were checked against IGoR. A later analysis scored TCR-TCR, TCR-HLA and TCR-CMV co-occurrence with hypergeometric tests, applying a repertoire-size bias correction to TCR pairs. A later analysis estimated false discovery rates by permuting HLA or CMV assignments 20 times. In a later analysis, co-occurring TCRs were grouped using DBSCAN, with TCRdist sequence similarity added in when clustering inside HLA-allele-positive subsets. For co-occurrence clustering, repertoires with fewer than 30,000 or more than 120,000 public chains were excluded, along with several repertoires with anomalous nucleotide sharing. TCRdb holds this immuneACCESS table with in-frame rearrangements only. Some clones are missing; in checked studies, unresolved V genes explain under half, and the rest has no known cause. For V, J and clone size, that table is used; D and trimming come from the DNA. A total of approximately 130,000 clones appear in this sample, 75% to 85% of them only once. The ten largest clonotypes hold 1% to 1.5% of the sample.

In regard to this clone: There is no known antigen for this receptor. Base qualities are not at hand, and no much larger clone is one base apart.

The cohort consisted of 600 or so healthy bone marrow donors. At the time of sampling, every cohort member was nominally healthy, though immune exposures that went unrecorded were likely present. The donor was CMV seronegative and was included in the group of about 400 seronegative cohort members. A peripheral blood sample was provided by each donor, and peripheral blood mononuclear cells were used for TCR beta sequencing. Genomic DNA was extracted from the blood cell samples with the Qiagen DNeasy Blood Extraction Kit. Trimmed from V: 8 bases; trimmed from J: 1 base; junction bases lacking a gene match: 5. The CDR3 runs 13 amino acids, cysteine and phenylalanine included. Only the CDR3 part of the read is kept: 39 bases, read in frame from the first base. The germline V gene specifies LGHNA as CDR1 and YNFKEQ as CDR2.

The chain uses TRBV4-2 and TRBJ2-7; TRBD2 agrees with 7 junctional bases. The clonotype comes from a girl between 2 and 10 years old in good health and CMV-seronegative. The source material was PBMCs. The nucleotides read TGTGCCAGCGGAACTAGCGAGTCCTACGAGCAGTACTTC. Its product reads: CASGTSESYEQYF.